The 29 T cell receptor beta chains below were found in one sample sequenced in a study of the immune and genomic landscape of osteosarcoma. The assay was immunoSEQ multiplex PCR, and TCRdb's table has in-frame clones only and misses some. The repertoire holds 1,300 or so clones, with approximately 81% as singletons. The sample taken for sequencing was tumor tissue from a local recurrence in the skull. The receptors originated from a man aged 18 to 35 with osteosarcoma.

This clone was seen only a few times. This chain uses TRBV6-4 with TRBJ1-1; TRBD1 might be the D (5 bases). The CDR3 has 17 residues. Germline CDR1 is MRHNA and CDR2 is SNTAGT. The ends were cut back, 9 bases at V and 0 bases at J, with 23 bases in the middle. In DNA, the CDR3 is TGTGCCAGTAACCGATTAGGGCAGGGACGAATGAACACTGAAGCTTTCTTT. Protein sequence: CASNRLGQGRMNTEAFF.

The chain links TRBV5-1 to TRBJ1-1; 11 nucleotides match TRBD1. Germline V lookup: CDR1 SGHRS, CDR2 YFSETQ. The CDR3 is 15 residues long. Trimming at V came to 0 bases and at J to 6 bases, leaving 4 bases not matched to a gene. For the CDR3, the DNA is TGCGCCAGCAGCTTGGGCGGGACAGGGGGGGCTGAAGCTTTCTTT. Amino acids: CASSLGGTGGAEAFF. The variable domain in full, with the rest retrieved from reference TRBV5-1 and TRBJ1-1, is KAGVTQTPRYLIKTRGQQVTLSCSPISGHRSVSWYQQTPGQGLQFLFEYFSETQRNKGNFPGRFSGRQFSNSRSEMNVSTLELGDSALYLCASSLGGTGGAEAFFGQGTRLTVV.

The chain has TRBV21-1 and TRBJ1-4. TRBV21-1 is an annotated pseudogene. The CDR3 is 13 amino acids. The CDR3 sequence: CASNGDTNEKLFF. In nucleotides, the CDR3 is TGTGCCAGCAACGGAGATACTAATGAAAAACTGTTTTTT.

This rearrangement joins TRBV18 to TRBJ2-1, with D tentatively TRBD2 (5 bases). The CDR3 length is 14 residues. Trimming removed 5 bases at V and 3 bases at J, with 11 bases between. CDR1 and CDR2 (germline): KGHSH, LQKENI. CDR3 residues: CASSVSGYYNEQFF. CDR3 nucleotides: TGTGCCAGCTCAGTGAGCGGTTACTACAATGAGCAGTTCTTC.

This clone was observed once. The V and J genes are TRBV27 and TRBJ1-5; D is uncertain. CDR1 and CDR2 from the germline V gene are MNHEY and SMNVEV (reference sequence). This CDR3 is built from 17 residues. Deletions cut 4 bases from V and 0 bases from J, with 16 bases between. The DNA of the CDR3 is TGTGCCAGCAGTTCCCTGCGCAGGCGGGATAGCAATCAGCCCCAGCATTTT. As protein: CASSSLRRRDSNQPQHF.

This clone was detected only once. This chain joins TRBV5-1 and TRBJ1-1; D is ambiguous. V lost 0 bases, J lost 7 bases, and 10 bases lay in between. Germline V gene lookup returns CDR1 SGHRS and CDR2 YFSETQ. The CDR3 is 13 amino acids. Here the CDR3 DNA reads TGCGCCAGCAGCTTGGGGAGGTACAGTGAAGCTTTCTTT. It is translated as CASSLGRYSEAFF.

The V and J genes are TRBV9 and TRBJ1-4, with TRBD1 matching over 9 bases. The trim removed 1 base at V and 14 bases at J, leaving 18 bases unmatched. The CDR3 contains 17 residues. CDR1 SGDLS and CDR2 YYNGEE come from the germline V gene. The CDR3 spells CASSVWDRATGNGDLFF. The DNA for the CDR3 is TGTGCCAGCAGCGTATGGGACAGGGCGACGGGGAACGGGGATCTGTTTTTT.

The CDR3 nucleotides are TGCGCCAGCAGCTTTTATCTGGGGGGCTCCTCTCCAGCCAAAAACATTCAGTACTTC. Its protein product is CASSFYLGGSSPAKNIQYF. This chain uses TRBV5-1 with TRBJ2-4; D might be TRBD1 or TRBD2, each matching 6 bases. This CDR3 has 19 amino acids. The germline gives CDR1 SGHRS, CDR2 YFSETQ. Trimming pared 2 bases from V and 0 bases from J, leaving 21 bases between.

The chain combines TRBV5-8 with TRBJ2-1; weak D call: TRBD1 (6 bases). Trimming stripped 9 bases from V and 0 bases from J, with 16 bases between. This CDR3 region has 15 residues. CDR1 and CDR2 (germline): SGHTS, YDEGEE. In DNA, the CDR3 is TGTGCCACCTTAACAGGGAGAAGCTCCTACAATGAGCAGTTCTTC. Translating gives CATLTGRSSYNEQFF.

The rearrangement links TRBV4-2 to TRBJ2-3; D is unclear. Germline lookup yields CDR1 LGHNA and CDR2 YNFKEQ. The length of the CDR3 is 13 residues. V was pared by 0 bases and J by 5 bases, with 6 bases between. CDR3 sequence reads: CASSQDREDTQYF. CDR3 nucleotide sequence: TGTGCCAGCAGCCAAGATCGCGAAGATACGCAGTATTTT.

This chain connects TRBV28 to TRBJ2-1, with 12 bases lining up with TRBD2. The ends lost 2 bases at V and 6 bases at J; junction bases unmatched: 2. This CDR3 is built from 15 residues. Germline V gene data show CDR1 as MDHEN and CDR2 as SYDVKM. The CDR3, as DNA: TGTGCCAGCAGTTTACGACTAGCGGGGGTCAATGAGCAGTTCTTC. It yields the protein CASSLRLAGVNEQFF.

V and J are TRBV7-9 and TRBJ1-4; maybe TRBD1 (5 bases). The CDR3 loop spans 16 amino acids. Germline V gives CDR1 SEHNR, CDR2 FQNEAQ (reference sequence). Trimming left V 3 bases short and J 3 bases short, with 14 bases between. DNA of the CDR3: TGTGCCAGCAGCTTCGCGGGGCCAAGACCTAATGAAAAACTGTTTTTT. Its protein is CASSFAGPRPNEKLFF.

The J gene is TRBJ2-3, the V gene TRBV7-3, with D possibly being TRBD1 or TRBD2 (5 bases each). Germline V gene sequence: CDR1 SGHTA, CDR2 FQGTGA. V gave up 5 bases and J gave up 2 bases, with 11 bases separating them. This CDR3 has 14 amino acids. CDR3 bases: TGTGCCAGCAGCCAAGGGGAGCCCACAGATACGCAGTATTTT. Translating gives CASSQGEPTDTQYF.

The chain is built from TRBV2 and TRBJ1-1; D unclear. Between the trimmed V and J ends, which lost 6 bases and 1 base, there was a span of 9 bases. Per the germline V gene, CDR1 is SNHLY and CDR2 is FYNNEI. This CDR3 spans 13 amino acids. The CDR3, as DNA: TGTGCCAGCAGCGAACTGGAGAACACTGAAGCTTTCTTT. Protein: CASSELENTEAFF.

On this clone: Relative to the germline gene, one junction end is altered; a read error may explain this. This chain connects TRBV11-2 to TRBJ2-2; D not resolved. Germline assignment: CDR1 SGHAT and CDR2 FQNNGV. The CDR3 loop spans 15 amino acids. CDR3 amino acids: CASRLGLPNTGELFF. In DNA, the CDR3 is TGTGCCAGCAGGTTAGGGCTACCGAACACCGGGGAGCTGTTTTTT.

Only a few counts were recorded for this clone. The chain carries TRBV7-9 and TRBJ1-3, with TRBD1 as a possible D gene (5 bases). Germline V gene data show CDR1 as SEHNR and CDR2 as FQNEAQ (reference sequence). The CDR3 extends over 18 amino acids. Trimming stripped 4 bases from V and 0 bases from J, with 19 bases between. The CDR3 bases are TGTGCCAGCAGCTCCCCCTCCTCGGGGGATTACTCTGGAAACACCATATATTTT. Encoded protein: CASSSPSSGDYSGNTIYF.

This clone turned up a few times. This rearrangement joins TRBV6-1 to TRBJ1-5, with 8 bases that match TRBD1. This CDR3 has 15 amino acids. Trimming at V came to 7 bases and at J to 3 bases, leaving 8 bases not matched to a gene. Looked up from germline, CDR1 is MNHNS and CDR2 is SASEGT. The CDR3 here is CASMEDRAFNQPQHF. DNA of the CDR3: TGTGCCAGCATGGAGGACAGGGCCTTCAATCAGCCCCAGCATTTT.

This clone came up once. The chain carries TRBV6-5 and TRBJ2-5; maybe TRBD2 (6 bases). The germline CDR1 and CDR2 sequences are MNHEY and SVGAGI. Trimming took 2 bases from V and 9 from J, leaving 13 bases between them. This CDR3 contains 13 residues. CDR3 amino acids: CASSYAASASQYF. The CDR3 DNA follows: TGTGCCAGCAGTTACGCTGCTAGCGCCTCCCAGTACTTC.

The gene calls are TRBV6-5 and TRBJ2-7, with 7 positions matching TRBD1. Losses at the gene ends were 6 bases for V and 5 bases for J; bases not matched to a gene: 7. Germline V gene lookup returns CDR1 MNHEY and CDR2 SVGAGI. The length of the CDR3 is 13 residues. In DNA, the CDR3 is TGTGCCAGCAGAGAAACAGGGGTCCACGAGCAGTACTTC. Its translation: CASRETGVHEQYF.

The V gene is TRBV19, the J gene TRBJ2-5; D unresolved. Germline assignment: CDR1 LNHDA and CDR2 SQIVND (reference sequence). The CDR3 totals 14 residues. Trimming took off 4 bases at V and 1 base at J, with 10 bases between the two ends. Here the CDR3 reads CASSKLGPQETQYF. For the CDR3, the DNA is TGTGCCAGTAGTAAGCTGGGCCCCCAAGAGACCCAGTACTTC.

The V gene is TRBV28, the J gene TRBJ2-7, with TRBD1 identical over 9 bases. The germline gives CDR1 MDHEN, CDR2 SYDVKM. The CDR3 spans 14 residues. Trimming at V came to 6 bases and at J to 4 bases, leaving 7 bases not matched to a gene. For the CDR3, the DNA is TGTGCCAGCAGCTCCACGGGACAGGGTTACGAGCAGTACTTC. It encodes CASSSTGQGYEQYF.

CDR3 in amino acids: CASSIVRGQVRRSNQPQHF. CDR3 nucleotides: TGTGCCAGTAGTATCGTTCGCGGACAGGTCCGAAGAAGCAATCAGCCCCAGCATTTT. The J gene is TRBJ1-5, the V gene TRBV19; 7 nucleotides match TRBD1. Germline V gene lookup returns CDR1 LNHDA and CDR2 SQIVND (reference sequence). Trimming removed 3 bases from V and 1 base from J; junction bases left unmatched: 15. The CDR3 is 19 amino acids.

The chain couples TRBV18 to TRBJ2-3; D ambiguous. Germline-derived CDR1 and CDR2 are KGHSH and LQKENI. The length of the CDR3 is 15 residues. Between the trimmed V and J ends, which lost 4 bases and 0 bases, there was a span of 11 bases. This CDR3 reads CASSQPGASTDTQYF. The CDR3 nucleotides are TGTGCCAGCTCACAGCCAGGTGCTAGCACAGATACGCAGTATTTT. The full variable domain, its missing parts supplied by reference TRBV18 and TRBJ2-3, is NAGVMQNPRHLVRRRGQEARLRCSPMKGHSHVYWYRQLPEEGLKFMVYLQKENIIDESGMPKERFSAEFPKEGPSILRIQQVVRGDSAAYFCASSQPGASTDTQYFGPGTRLTVL.

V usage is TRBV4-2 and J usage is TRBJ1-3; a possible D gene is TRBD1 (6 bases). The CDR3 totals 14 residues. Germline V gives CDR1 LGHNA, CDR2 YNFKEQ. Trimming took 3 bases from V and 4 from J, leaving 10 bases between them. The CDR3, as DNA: TGTGCCAGCAGCCAGGACAGTGTCGGAAACACCATATATTTT. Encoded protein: CASSQDSVGNTIYF.

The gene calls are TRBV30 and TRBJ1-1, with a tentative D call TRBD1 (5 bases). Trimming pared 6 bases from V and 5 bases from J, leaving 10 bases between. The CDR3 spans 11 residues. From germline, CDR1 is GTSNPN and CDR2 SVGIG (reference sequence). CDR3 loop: CACKGWTEAFF. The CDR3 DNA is TGTGCCTGTAAGGGGTGGACTGAAGCTTTCTTT.

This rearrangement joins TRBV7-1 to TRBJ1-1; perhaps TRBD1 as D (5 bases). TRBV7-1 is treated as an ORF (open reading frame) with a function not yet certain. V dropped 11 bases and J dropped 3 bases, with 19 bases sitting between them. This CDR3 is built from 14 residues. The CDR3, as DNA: TGTGCCGTCGGGCAGATGGTCAGGGACACTGAAGCTTTCTTT. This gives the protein CAVGQMVRDTEAFF.

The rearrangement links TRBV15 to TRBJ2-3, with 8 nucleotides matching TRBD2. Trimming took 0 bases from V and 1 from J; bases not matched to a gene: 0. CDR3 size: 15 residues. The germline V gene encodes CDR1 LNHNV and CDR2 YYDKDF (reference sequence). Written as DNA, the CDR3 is TGTGCCACCAGCAGAGAGCGGGGGGGCACAGATACGCAGTATTTT. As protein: CATSRERGGTDTQYF.

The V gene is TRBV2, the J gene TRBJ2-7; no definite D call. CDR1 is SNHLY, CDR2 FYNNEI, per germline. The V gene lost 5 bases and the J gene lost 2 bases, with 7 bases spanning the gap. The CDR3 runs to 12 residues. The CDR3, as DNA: TGTGCCAGCAGTTTTACCACCTACGAGCAGTACTTC. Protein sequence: CASSFTTYEQYF.

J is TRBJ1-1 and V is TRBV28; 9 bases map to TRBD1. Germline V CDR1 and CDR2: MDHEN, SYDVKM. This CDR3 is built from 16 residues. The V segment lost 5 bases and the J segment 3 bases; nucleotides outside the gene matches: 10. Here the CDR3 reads CASSVTGGLWHTEAFF. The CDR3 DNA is TGTGCCAGCAGTGTCACAGGGGGCTTATGGCACACTGAAGCTTTCTTT.